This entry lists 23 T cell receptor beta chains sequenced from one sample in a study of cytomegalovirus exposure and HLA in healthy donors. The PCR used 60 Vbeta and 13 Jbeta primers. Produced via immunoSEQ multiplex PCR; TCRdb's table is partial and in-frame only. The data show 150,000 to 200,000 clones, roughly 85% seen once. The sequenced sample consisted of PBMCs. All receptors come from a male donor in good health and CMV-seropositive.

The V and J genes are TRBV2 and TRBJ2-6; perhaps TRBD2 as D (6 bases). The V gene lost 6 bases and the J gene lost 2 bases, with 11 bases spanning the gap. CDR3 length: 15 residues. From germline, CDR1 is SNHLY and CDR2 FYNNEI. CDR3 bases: TGTGCCAGCAGGGAGGGGAACACTGGGGCCAACGTCCTGACTTTC. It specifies CASREGNTGANVLTF.

The CDR3: CASSDPGHPDVYNSPLHF. CDR3 sequence (DNA): TGTGCCAGCAGCGACCCCGGACACCCCGACGTCTATAATTCACCCCTCCACTTT. V usage is TRBV13 and J usage is TRBJ1-6; D is perhaps TRBD1 (5 bases). This CDR3 has 18 amino acids. The germline CDR1 and CDR2 sequences are PRHDT and FYEKMQ (reference sequence). Trimming stripped 5 bases from V and 3 bases from J, with 20 bases between.

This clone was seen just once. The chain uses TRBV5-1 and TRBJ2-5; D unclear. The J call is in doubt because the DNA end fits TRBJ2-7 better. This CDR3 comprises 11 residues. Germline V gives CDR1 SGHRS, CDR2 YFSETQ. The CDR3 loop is CASSLTYEQYF. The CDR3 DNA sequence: TGCGCCAGCAGCTTAACCTACGAGCAGTACTTC.

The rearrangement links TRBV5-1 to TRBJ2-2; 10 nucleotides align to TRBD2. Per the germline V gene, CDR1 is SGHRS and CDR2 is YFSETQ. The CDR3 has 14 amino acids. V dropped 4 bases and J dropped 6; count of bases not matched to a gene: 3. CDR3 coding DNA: TGCGCCAGCAGCCTAGGGACTAGCGCCGGGGAGCTGTTTTTT. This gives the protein CASSLGTSAGELFF.

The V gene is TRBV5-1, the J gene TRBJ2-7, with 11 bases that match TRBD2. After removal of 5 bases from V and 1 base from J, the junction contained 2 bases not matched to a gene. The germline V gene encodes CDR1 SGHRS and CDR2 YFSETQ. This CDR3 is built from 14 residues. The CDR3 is CASRTSGDSYEQYF. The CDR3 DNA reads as TGCGCCAGCAGGACTAGCGGGGATTCCTACGAGCAGTACTTC.

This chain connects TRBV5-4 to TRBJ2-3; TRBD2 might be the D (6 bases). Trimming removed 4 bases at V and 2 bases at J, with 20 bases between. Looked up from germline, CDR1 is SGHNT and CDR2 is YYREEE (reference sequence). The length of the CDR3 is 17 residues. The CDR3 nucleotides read TGTGCCAGCAGCCCGCGGGGAGCAAACCCCACCACAGATACGCAGTATTTT. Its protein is CASSPRGANPTTDTQYF.

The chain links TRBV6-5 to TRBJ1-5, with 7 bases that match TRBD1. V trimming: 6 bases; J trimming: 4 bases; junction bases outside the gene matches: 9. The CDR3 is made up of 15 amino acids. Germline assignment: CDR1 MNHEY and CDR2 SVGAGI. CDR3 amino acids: CASSRGGQSNQPQHF. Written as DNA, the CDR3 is TGTGCCAGCAGCCGAGGGGGACAGTCGAATCAGCCCCAGCATTTT.

The CDR3 bases are TGTGCCAGCAGGGGACACTTATCCTACAATGAGCAGTTCTTC. Translating gives CASRGHLSYNEQFF. This sequence joins TRBV6-1 and TRBJ2-1; D perhaps matches TRBD1 (6 bases). The CDR3 has 14 residues. V was clipped by 6 bases and J by 1 base, with 10 bases between them. Germline lookup yields CDR1 MNHNS and CDR2 SASEGT.

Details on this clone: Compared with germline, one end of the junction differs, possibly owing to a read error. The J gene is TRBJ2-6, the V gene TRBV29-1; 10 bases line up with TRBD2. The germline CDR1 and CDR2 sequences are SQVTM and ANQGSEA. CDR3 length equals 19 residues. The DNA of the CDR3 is TGCAGCGTTGAAATTGTTAGCCTAGCGGGAGATGTTGGGGCCAACGGCCTGACTTTC. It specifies CSVEIVSLAGDVGANGLTF.

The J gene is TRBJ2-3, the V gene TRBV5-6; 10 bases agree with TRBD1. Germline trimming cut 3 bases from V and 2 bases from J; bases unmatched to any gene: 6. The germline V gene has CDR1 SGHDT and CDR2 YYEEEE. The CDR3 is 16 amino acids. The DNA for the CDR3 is TGTGCCAGCAGCTGGCGAGGGACAGGGGCCACAGATACGCAGTATTTT. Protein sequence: CASSWRGTGATDTQYF.

CDR3 loop: CARGGFAGELFF. Written as DNA, the CDR3 is TGTGCCAGGGGGGGATTTGCCGGGGAGCTGTTTTTT. The chain links TRBV6-1 to TRBJ2-2, with D tentatively TRBD2 (6 bases). CDR1 and CDR2 (germline): MNHNS, SASEGT. This CDR3 has 12 amino acids. V gave up 9 bases and J gave up 6 bases, with 11 bases separating them.

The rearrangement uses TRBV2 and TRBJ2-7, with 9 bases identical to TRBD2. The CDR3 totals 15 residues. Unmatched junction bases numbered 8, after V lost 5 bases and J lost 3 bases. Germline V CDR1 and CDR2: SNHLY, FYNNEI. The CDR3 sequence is CASSSGTSLYYEQYF. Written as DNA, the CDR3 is TGTGCCAGCAGTTCCGGGACTAGCCTTTACTACGAGCAGTACTTC. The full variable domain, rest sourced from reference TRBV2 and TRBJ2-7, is EPEVTQTPSHQVTQMGQEVILRCVPISNHLYFYWYRQILGQKVEFLVSFYNNEISEKSEIFDDQFSVERPDGSNFTLKIRSTKLEDSAMYFCASSSGTSLYYEQYFGPGTRLTVT.

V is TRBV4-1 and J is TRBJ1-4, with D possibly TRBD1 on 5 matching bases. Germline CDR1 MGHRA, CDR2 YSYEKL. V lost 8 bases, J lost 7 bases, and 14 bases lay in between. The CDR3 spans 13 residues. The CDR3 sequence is CASRGTKTEKLFF. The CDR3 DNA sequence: TGCGCCAGCCGGGGGACCAAAACTGAAAAACTGTTTTTT.

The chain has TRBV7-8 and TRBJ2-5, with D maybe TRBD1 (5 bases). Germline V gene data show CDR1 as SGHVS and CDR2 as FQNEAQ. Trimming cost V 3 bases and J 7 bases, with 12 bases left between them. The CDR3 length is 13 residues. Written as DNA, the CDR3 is TGTGCCAGCAGCTTCAGGGTTTTATGGACCCAGTACTTC. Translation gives CASSFRVLWTQYF.

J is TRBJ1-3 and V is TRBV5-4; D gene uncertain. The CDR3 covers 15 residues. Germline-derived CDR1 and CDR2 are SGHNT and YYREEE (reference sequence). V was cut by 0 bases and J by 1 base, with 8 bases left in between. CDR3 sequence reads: CASSLARASGNTIYF. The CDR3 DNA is TGTGCCAGCAGCTTGGCCAGAGCGTCTGGAAACACCATATATTTT.

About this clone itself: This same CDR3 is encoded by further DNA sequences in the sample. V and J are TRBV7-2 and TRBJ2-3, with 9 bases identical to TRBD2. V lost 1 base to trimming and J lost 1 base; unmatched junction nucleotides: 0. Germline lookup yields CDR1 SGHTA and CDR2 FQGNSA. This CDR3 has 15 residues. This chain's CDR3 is CASSLVAGGTDTQYF. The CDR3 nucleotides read TGTGCCAGCAGCTTAGTAGCGGGAGGCACAGATACGCAGTATTTT.

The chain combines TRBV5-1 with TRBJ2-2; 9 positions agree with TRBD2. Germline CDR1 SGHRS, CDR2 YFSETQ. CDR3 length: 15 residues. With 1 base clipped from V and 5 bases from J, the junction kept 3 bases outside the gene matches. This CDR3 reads CASSLTAGGTGELFF. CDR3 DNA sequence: TGCGCCAGCAGCTTGACAGCGGGAGGAACCGGGGAGCTGTTTTTT.

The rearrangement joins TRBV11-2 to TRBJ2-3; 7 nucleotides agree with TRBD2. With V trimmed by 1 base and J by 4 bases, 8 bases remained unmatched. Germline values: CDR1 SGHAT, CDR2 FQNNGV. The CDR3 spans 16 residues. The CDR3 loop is CASSLVRGGSADTQYF. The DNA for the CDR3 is TGTGCCAGCAGCTTAGTTCGGGGCGGGAGCGCAGATACGCAGTATTTT.

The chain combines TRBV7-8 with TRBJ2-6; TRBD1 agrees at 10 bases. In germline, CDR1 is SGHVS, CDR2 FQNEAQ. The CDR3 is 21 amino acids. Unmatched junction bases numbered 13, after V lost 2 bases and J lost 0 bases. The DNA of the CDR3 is TGTGCCAGCAGCTTATTCAGTCAAACCGGGACAGGGGCCTCTGGGGCCAACGTCCTGACTTTC. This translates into CASSLFSQTGTGASGANVLTF.

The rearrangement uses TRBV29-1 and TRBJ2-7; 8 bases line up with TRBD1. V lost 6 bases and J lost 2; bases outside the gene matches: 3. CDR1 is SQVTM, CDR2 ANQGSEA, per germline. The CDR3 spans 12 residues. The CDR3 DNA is TGCAGCGTCCGACAGGGGACCTACGAGCAGTACTTC. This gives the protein CSVRQGTYEQYF.

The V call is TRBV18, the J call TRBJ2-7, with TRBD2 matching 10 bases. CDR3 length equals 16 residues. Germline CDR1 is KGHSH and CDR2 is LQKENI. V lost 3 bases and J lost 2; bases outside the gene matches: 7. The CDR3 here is CASSPRTSGSTYEQYF. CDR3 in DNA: TGTGCCAGCTCACCGCGGACTAGCGGTTCTACCTACGAGCAGTACTTC.

CDR3 amino acids: CASSVAPRVGDAGNTIYF. The CDR3, as DNA: TGTGCCAGCAGCGTGGCCCCTCGGGTCGGGGATGCAGGAAACACCATATATTTT. The chain links TRBV9 to TRBJ1-3, with D hard to call. Germline loops: CDR1 SGDLS, CDR2 YYNGEE. The CDR3 loop spans 18 amino acids. Trimming removed 2 bases from V and 4 bases from J, with 22 bases in between.

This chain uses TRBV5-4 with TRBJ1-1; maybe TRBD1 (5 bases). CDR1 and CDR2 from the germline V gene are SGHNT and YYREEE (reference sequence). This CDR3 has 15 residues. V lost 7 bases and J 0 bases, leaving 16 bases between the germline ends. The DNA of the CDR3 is TGTGCCAGCTTAAAGGGTCCGGGGGTGAACACTGAAGCTTTCTTT. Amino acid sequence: CASLKGPGVNTEAFF.